These 26 T cell receptor beta chains originate from one sample sequenced in a study of cytomegalovirus exposure and HLA in healthy donors. Both 60 Vbeta primers and 13 Jbeta primers went into the PCR. The protocol was immunoSEQ multiplex PCR, while the TCRdb copy is restricted to in-frame clones and leaves out a portion. The sample carries over 30,000 clones, about 80% recorded once. Sequenced: PBMCs. These TCRs come from a male donor in good health and CMV-seronegative.

This clone was recorded a few times. The chain links TRBV2 to TRBJ1-1; D is unresolved. The CDR3 covers 12 residues. Germline CDR1 SNHLY, CDR2 FYNNEI. V shed 8 bases and J shed 0 bases, with 7 bases lying between them. This chain's CDR3 is CASVHLNTEAFF. DNA for the CDR3: TGTGCCAGCGTCCATCTGAACACTGAAGCTTTCTTT.

The CDR3 loop is CASREDRLSGYTF. In nucleotides, the CDR3 is TGTGCCAGCAGGGAGGACAGGTTATCTGGCTACACCTTC. The chain employs TRBV6-1 and TRBJ1-2; 7 bases are a match to TRBD1. J lost 7 bases, V lost 6 bases, and 8 bases had no gene match. Per the germline V gene, CDR1 is MNHNS and CDR2 is SASEGT. This CDR3 has 13 amino acids.

By proportion, this clone is medium-sized. This chain connects TRBV11-2 to TRBJ2-3, with 9 bases matching TRBD1. The V gene's germline CDR1 is SGHAT and CDR2 FQNNGV. J was trimmed by 2 bases and V by 2 bases; bases with no gene match: 8. There are 17 residues in the CDR3. CDR3 sequence (DNA): TGTGCCAGCAGCTTAACGCCCGGGACAGGGATCACAGATACGCAGTATTTT. It translates to CASSLTPGTGITDTQYF.

The rearrangement links TRBV11-2 to TRBJ2-5; TRBD2 aligns across 8 bases. There are 13 residues in the CDR3. The trim removed 5 bases at V and 6 bases at J, leaving 5 bases unmatched. The germline CDR1 and CDR2 sequences are SGHAT and FQNNGV. DNA of the CDR3: TGTGCCAGCAGCCCCGGGGGGGTGAAGACCCAGTACTTC. Translation gives CASSPGGVKTQYF.

This chain joins TRBV30 and TRBJ1-1; D may be TRBD1 (6 bases). V gave up 5 bases and J gave up 11 bases, with 15 bases separating them. The germline gives CDR1 GTSNPN, CDR2 SVGIG (reference sequence). The CDR3 sequence is 11 residues long. CDR3 amino acids: CAWGGGRVAFF. The CDR3, as DNA: TGTGCCTGGGGCGGGGGGCGCGTCGCTTTCTTT.

The table lists this clone with a count of one. This chain links TRBV9 with TRBJ1-2; D is possibly TRBD1 (5 bases). CDR3 length equals 13 residues. V was pared by 2 bases and J by 7 bases, with 12 bases between. Germline V CDR1 and CDR2: SGDLS, YYNGEE. The CDR3 reads CASSVQGFGGYTF. The CDR3 DNA reads as TGTGCCAGCAGCGTCCAGGGATTTGGTGGCTACACCTTC.

This chain joins TRBV19 and TRBJ2-3; D possibly corresponds to TRBD2 (6 bases). Germline values: CDR1 LNHDA, CDR2 SQIVND (reference sequence). There are 13 residues in the CDR3. V lost 8 bases, J lost 0 bases, and 9 bases lay in between. The CDR3 here is CASGTRSTDTQYF. Written as DNA, the CDR3 is TGTGCCAGTGGGACTCGAAGCACAGATACGCAGTATTTT.

This clone occurred once. CDR3 nucleotide sequence: TGTGCCAGCTCCGTCGGCGGCTACGAGCAGTACTTC. This codes for CASSVGGYEQYF. This chain links TRBV6-5 with TRBJ2-7, with D unresolved. V was trimmed by 8 bases and J by 3 bases, leaving 11 bases between them. The germline gives CDR1 MNHEY, CDR2 SVGAGI. This CDR3 spans 12 amino acids.

The rearrangement joins TRBV19 to TRBJ2-5, with D uncertain. Germline loops: CDR1 LNHDA, CDR2 SQIVND (reference sequence). The CDR3 contains 16 residues. V lost 0 bases and J 5 bases, leaving 16 bases between the germline ends. This CDR3 reads CASSIDSLAVPETQYF. The CDR3 DNA sequence: TGTGCCAGTAGTATAGATAGCCTCGCTGTACCGGAGACCCAGTACTTC. Drawing the rest from reference TRBV19 and TRBJ2-5, the complete variable domain is DGGITQSPKYLFRKEGQNVTLSCEQNLNHDAMYWYRQDPGQGLRLIYYSQIVNDFQKGDIAEGYSVSREKKESFPLTVTSAQKNPTAFYLCASSIDSLAVPETQYFGPGTRLLVL.

The V gene is TRBV6-5, the J gene TRBJ1-2; no firm D call. This CDR3 comprises 14 residues. CDR1 and CDR2 (germline): MNHEY, SVGAGI. V shed 6 bases and J shed 5 bases, with 16 bases lying between them. The CDR3 region has the DNA TGTGCCAGCAGCCCCGGACTCCGAAGGTATGGCTACACCTTC. It encodes CASSPGLRRYGYTF.

The chain is built from TRBV5-4 and TRBJ2-3; tentatively, D is TRBD2 (5 bases). V lost 1 base and J lost 2, with 8 bases in between. The germline CDR1 and CDR2 sequences are SGHNT and YYREEE (reference sequence). The CDR3 covers 14 residues. CDR3 sequence reads: CASSLPSFTDTQYF. CDR3 in DNA: TGTGCCAGCAGCTTGCCTAGCTTCACAGATACGCAGTATTTT. The full variable domain, in which reference TRBV5-4 and TRBJ2-3 provide the parts outside the CDR3, is ETGVTQSPTHLIKTRGQQVTLRCSSQSGHNTVSWYQQALGQGPQFIFQYYREEENGRGNFPPRFSGLQFPNYSSELNVNALELDDSALYLCASSLPSFTDTQYFGPGTRLTVL.

This sequence joins TRBV2 and TRBJ2-1, with D possibly being TRBD2 (5 bases). V lost 6 bases to trimming and J lost 9 bases, with 21 bases between them. Germline assignment: CDR1 SNHLY and CDR2 FYNNEI. The CDR3 has 15 residues. As DNA, the CDR3 is TGTGCCAGCAGATCAAACGGACTCCTAGACCCTGAGCAGTTCTTC. This encodes CASRSNGLLDPEQFF. The entire variable domain, with the rest obtained from reference TRBV2 and TRBJ2-1, is as follows: EPEVTQTPSHQVTQMGQEVILRCVPISNHLYFYWYRQILGQKVEFLVSFYNNEISEKSEIFDDQFSVERPDGSNFTLKIRSTKLEDSAMYFCASRSNGLLDPEQFFGPGTRLTVL.

The CDR3 reads CASSLETGEMSGYTF. The CDR3 DNA reads as TGTGCCAGCAGCTTAGAGACAGGGGAGATGAGCGGCTACACCTTC. This chain uses TRBV7-2 with TRBJ1-2; 8 nucleotides align to TRBD1. The germline V gene encodes CDR1 SGHTA and CDR2 FQGNSA. The CDR3 extends over 15 amino acids. V trimming: 1 base; J trimming: 8 bases; junction bases outside the gene matches: 9.

This clone was picked up one time. The chain uses TRBV2 and TRBJ1-6, with 9 bases fitting TRBD1. Germline loops: CDR1 SNHLY, CDR2 FYNNEI. V shed 5 bases and J 6 bases; nucleotides not matched to a gene: 5. The CDR3 spans 15 residues. The CDR3 DNA reads TGTGCCAGCAGTTACAGGGGGCAGGGTAATTCACCCCTCCACTTT. Translation gives CASSYRGQGNSPLHF.

This clone was counted a single time. This rearrangement joins TRBV5-1 to TRBJ2-7; 7 bases line up with TRBD2. The germline V gene has CDR1 SGHRS and CDR2 YFSETQ. V lost 0 bases to trimming and J lost 0 bases; unmatched junction nucleotides: 6. This CDR3 is 16 amino acids long. CDR3 region: CASSLGGGALSYEQYF. The CDR3 nucleotides are TGCGCCAGCAGCTTGGGGGGAGGGGCCCTCTCCTACGAGCAGTACTTC.

The chain recombines TRBV4-1 with TRBJ2-7; the match to TRBD1 covers 8 bases. The CDR3 consists of 16 residues. Germline V gene sequence: CDR1 MGHRA, CDR2 YSYEKL. After removal of 4 bases from V and 6 bases from J, the junction contained 14 bases not matched to a gene. CDR3 residues: CASSRLPGTGGAEQYF. CDR3 nucleotide sequence: TGCGCCAGCAGCCGATTACCCGGGACAGGAGGGGCCGAGCAGTACTTC.

This clone was picked up a small number of times. The genes are TRBV6-6 and TRBJ1-2; D is possibly TRBD1 (6 bases). Germline lookup yields CDR1 MNHNY and CDR2 SVGAGI (reference sequence). V was pared by 5 bases and J by 2 bases, with 9 bases between. The length of the CDR3 is 13 residues. The CDR3 coding sequence is TGTGCCAGCAGTCGGGACACCAACTATGGCTACACCTTC. Translated, it gives CASSRDTNYGYTF.

This clone was recorded only once. The chain uses TRBV7-6 and TRBJ1-5; D not certain. Deletions cut 1 base from V and 6 bases from J, with 7 bases between. The CDR3 spans 13 residues. Looked up from germline, CDR1 is SGHVS and CDR2 is FNYEAQ. The CDR3 reads CASSLGDAQPQHF. CDR3 in DNA: TGTGCCAGCAGCTTAGGAGATGCTCAGCCCCAGCATTTT. Looking up the rest from reference TRBV7-6 and TRBJ1-5 gives the full variable domain: GAGVSQSPRYKVTKRGQDVALRCDPISGHVSLYWYRQALGQGPEFLTYFNYEAQQDKSGLPNDRFSAERPEGSISTLTIQRTEQRDSAMYRCASSLGDAQPQHFGDGTRLSIL.

The rearrangement joins TRBV6-5 to TRBJ2-1; a weak D match, TRBD1 (5 bases). The germline V gene has CDR1 MNHEY and CDR2 SVGAGI. CDR3 length: 13 amino acids. V lost 2 bases, J lost 9 bases, and 11 bases lay in between. Here the CDR3 DNA reads TGTGCCAGCAGTTACAAGGGGCTAAGTGAGCAGTTCTTC. It translates to CASSYKGLSEQFF.

This clone turned up a few times. The chain joins TRBV19 to TRBJ1-6, with D tentatively TRBD1 (5 bases). The CDR3 sequence is 16 residues long. Germline V gives CDR1 LNHDA, CDR2 SQIVND (reference sequence). Trimming cost V 6 bases and J 5 bases, with 17 bases left between them. CDR3 sequence (DNA): TGTGCCAGTAGACACTCAGGGTATCTTAATAATTCACCCCTCCACTTT. This encodes CASRHSGYLNNSPLHF. The whole variable domain, filled in from reference TRBV19 and TRBJ1-6, reads DGGITQSPKYLFRKEGQNVTLSCEQNLNHDAMYWYRQDPGQGLRLIYYSQIVNDFQKGDIAEGYSVSREKKESFPLTVTSAQKNPTAFYLCASRHSGYLNNSPLHFGNGTRLTVT.

The rearrangement joins TRBV11-3 to TRBJ2-3; 9 bases match TRBD1. CDR3 length equals 16 residues. Germline V gene sequence: CDR1 SGHNT, CDR2 YENEEA. With V trimmed by 5 bases and J by 2 bases, 8 bases remained unmatched. The CDR3 DNA follows: TGTGCCAGCAGCCACAGGACAGGGGCACACACAGATACGCAGTATTTT. Amino acids: CASSHRTGAHTDTQYF.

The gene calls are TRBV6-5 and TRBJ2-7, with D possibly matching TRBD1 (7 bases). V lost 8 bases to trimming and J lost 3 bases, with 14 bases between them. CDR1 is MNHEY and CDR2 is SVGAGI in the germline V gene. There are 13 residues in the CDR3. The chain's CDR3 is CASSRDSLYEQYF. Here the CDR3 DNA reads TGTGCCAGCTCGCGGGACAGCCTCTACGAGCAGTACTTC.

The chain links TRBV10-1 to TRBJ2-5; 8 bases are a match to TRBD1. Trimming cost V 4 bases and J 3 bases; bases outside gene matches: 1. The length of the CDR3 is 13 residues. Germline V lookup: CDR1 WNHNN, CDR2 SYGVQD (reference sequence). For the CDR3, the DNA is TGCGCCAGCAGTGTGACAGGGGAAGAGACCCAGTACTTC. Its translation: CASSVTGEETQYF.

This chain links TRBV5-1 with TRBJ1-4, with TRBD1 matching 9 bases. Trimming at V came to 3 bases and at J to 8 bases, leaving 5 bases not matched to a gene. Germline V lookup: CDR1 SGHRS, CDR2 YFSETQ. The CDR3 totals 14 residues. CDR3 sequence reads: CASSSGQGGEKLFF. The CDR3 nucleotides read TGCGCCAGCAGCTCGGGACAGGGTGGGGAAAAACTGTTTTTT.

The chain carries TRBV29-1 and TRBJ2-1; tentative D call: TRBD2 (6 bases). CDR1 and CDR2 from the germline V gene are SQVTM and ANQGSEA. V lost 0 bases to trimming and J lost 8 bases, with 23 bases between them. CDR3 length: 17 amino acids. This CDR3 is CSVEDRGDLGVADEQFF. The CDR3 nucleotides are TGCAGCGTTGAAGATCGAGGGGACTTGGGGGTAGCGGATGAGCAGTTCTTC.

The chain joins TRBV4-1 to TRBJ2-1, with 10 bases matching TRBD2. CDR3 size: 17 residues. CDR1 is MGHRA and CDR2 is YSYEKL in the germline V gene. Trimming cost V 4 bases and J 7 bases; bases outside gene matches: 13. In nucleotides, the CDR3 is TGCGCCAGCAGCCGAGGTGGACTAGCGGCTTTGGGGAATGAGCAGTTCTTC. It yields the protein CASSRGGLAALGNEQFF.